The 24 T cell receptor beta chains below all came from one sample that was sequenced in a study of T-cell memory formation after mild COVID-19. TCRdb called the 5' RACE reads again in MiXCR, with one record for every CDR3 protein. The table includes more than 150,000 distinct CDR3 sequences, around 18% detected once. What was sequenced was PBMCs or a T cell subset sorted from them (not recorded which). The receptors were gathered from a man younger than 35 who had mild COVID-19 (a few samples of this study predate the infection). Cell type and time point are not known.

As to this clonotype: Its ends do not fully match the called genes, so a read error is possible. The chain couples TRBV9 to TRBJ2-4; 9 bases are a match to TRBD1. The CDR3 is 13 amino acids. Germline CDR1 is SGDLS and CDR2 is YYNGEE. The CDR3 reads CASSKTGGNTQYF. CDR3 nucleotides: TGTGCCAGCAGCAAGACAGGGGGGAACACTCAGTACTTC.

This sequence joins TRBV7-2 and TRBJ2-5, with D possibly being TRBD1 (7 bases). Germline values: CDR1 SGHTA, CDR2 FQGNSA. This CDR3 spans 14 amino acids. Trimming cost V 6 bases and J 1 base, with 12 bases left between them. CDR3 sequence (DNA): TGTGCCAGCAGACGCCAGGGGGGCCAAGAGACCCAGTACTTC. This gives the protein CASRRQGGQETQYF.

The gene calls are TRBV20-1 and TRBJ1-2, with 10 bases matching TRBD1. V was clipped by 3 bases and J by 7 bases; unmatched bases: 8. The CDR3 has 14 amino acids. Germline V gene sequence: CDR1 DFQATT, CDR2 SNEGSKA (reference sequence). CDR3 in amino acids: CSARTGGAWFGYTF. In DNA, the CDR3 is TGCAGTGCTAGGACAGGGGGCGCTTGGTTTGGCTACACCTTC.

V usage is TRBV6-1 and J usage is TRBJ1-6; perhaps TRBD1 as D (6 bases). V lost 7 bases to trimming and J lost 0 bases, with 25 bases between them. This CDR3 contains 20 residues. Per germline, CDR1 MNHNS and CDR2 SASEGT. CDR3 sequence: CASTGGRPALLSSYNSPLHF. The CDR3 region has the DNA TGTGCCAGCACTGGGGGCCGCCCTGCCCTTCTCAGCTCCTATAATTCACCCCTCCACTTT.

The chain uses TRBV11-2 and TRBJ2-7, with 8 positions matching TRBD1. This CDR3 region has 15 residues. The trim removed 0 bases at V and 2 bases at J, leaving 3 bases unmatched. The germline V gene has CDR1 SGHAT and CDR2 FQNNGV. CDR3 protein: CASSLDGTGTYEQYF. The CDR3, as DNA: TGTGCCAGCAGCTTAGATGGGACAGGTACCTACGAGCAGTACTTC.

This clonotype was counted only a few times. CDR3 region: CASSEPRRGRKAFF. The CDR3 DNA sequence: TGTGCCAGCAGTGAGCCTCGCAGGGGGCGAAAAGCTTTCTTT. The chain joins TRBV6-5 to TRBJ1-1, with TRBD1 matching over 8 bases. The V segment lost 5 bases and the J segment 9 bases; nucleotides outside the gene matches: 11. The germline V gene encodes CDR1 MNHEY and CDR2 SVGAGI. This CDR3 contains 14 residues.

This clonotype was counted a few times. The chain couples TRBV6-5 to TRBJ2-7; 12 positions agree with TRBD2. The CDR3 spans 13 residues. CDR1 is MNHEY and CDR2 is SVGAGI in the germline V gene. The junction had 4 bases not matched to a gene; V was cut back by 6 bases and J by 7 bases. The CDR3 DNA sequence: TGTGCCAGCAGACGACTAGCGGGGGTAGAGCAGTACGTC. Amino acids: CASRRLAGVEQYV.

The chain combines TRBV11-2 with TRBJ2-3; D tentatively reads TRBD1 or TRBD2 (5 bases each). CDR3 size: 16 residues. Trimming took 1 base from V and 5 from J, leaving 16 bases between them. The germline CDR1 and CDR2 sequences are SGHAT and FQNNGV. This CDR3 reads CASSLGPPGGGDTQYF. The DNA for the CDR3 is TGTGCCAGCAGCTTAGGCCCCCCTGGGGGTGGAGATACGCAGTATTTT.

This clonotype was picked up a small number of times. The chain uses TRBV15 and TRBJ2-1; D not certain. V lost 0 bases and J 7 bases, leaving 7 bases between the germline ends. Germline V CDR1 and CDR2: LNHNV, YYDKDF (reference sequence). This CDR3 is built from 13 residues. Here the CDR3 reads CATSRDLLNEQFF. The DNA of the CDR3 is TGTGCCACCAGCAGAGATCTTCTGAATGAGCAGTTCTTC. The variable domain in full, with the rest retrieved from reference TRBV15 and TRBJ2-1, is DAMVIQNPRYQVTQFGKPVTLSCSQTLNHNVMYWYQQKSSQAPKLLFHYYDKDFNNEADTPDNFQSRRPNTSFCFLDIRSPGLGDTAMYLCATSRDLLNEQFFGPGTRLTVL.

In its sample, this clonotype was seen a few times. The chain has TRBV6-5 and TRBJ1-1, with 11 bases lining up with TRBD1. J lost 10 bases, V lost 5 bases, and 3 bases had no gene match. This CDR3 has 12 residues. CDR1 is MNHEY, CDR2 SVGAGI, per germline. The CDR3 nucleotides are TGTGCCAGCAGTGGACAGGGGGCACGAGCTTTCTTT. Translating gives CASSGQGARAFF.

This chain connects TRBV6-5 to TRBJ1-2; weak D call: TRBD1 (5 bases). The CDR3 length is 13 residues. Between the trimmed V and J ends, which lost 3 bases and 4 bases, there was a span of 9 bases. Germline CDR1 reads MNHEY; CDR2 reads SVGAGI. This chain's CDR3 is CASSYGAPYGYTF. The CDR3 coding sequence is TGTGCCAGCAGTTATGGGGCCCCCTATGGCTACACCTTC.

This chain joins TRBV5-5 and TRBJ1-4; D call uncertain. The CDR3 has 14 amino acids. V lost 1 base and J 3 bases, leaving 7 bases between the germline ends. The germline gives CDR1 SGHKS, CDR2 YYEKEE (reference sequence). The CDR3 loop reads CASSLRSSNEKLFF. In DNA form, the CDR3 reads TGTGCCAGCAGCTTGAGGAGTTCTAATGAAAAACTGTTTTTT.

Here the CDR3 DNA reads TGTGCCAGCAGTGATAGTCGGGGGACTAGCGGGAGCTCTGGGGCCAACGTCCTGACTTTC. It yields the protein CASSDSRGTSGSSGANVLTF. The rearrangement links TRBV9 to TRBJ2-6, with TRBD2 matching 14 bases. Per germline, CDR1 SGDLS and CDR2 YYNGEE. The CDR3 has 20 amino acids. Trimming removed 5 bases from V and 0 bases from J; junction bases left unmatched: 10.

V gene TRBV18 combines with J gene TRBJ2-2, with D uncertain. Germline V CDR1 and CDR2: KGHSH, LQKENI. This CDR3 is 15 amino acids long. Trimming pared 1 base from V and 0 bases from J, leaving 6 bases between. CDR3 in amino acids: CASSPRQSNTGELFF. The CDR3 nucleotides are TGTGCCAGCTCACCACGTCAGTCGAACACCGGGGAGCTGTTTTTT.

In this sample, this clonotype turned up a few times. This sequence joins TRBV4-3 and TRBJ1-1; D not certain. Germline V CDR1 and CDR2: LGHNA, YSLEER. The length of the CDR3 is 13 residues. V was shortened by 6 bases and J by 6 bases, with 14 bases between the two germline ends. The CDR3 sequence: CASRLHSGAEAFF. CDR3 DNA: TGCGCCAGCAGACTTCATAGCGGGGCTGAAGCTTTCTTT.

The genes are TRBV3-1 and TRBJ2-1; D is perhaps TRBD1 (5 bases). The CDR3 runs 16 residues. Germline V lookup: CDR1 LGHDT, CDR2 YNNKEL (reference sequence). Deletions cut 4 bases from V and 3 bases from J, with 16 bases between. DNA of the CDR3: TGTGCCAGCAGCCCCCAGGGCAGGGTGAACTACAATGAGCAGTTCTTC. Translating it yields CASSPQGRVNYNEQFF.

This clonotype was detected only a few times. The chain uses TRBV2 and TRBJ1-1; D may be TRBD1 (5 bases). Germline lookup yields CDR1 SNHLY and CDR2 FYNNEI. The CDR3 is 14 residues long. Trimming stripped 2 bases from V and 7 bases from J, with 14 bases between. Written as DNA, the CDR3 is TGTGCCAGCAGTGAATCCCCGGACATATTTGAAGCTTTCTTT. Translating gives CASSESPDIFEAFF.

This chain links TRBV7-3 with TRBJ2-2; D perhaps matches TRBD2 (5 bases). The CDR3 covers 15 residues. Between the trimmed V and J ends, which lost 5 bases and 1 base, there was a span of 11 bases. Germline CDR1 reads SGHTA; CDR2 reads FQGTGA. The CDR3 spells CASSPGRLNTGELFF. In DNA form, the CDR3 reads TGTGCCAGCAGCCCGGGGAGATTGAACACCGGGGAGCTGTTTTTT.

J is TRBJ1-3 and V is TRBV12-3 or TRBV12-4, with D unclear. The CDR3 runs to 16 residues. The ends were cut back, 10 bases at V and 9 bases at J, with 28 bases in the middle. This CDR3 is CATGPPSFPSGSTIYF. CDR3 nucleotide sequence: TGTGCCACCGGGCCACCCTCTTTCCCCTCTGGTAGCACCATATATTTT.

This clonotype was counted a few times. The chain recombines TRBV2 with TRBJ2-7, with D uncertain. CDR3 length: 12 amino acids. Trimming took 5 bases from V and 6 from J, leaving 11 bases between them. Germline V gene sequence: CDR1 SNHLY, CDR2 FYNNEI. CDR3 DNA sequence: TGTGCCAGCAGTCAAGACCGGACCGAGCAGTACGTC. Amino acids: CASSQDRTEQYV.

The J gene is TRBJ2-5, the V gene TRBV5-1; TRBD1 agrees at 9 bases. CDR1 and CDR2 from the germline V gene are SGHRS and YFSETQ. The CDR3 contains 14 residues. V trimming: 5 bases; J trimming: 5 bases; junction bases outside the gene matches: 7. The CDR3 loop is CASSWTGVLETQYF. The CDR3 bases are TGCGCCAGCAGTTGGACAGGGGTGTTGGAGACCCAGTACTTC.

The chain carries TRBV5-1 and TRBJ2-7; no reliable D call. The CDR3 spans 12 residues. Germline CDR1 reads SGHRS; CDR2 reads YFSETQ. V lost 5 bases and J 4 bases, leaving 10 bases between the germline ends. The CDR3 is CASSGSGYEQYF. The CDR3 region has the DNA TGCGCCAGCAGTGGTTCCGGTTACGAGCAGTACTTC.

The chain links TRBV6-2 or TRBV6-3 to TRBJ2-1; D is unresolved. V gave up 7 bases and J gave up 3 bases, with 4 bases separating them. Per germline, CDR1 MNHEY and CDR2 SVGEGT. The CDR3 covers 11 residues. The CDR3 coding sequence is TGTGCCAGCACCTACTACAATGAGCAGTTCTTC. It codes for CASTYYNEQFF.

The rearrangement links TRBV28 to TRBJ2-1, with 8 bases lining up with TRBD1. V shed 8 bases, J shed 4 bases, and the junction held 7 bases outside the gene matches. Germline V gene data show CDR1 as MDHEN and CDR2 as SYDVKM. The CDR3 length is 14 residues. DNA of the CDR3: TGTGCCAGCTTGACAGGGGAACTTTACAATGAGCAGTTCTTC. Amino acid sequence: CASLTGELYNEQFF.